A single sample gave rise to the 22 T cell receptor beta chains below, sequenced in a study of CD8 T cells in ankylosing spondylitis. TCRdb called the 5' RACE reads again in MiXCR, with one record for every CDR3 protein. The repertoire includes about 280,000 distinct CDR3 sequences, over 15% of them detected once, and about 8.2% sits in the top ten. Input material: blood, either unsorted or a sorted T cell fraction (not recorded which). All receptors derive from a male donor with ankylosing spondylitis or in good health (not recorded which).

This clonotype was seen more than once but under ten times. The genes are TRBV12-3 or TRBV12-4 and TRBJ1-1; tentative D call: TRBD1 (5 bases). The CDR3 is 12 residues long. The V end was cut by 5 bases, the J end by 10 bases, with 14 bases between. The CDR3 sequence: CASSPGPRVAFF. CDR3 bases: TGTGCCAGCAGTCCGGGACCCCGGGTAGCTTTCTTT.

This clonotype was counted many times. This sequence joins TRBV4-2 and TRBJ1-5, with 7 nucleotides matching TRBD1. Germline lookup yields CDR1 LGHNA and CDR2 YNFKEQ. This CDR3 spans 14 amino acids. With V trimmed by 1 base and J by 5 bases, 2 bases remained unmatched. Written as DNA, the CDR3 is TGTGCCAGCAGCCAAGGACAGGGCTATCAGCCCCAGCATTTT. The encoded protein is CASSQGQGYQPQHF.

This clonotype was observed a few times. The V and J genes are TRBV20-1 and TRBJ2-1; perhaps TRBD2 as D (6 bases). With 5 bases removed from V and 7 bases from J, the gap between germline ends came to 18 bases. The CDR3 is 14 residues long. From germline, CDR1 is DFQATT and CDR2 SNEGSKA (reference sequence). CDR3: CSAGGVGYGNEQFF. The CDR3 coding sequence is TGCAGTGCTGGCGGGGTGGGTTATGGGAATGAGCAGTTCTTC.

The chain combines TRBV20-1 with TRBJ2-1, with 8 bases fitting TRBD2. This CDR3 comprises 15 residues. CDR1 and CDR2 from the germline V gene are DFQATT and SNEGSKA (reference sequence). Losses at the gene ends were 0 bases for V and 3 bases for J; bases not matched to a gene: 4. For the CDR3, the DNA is TGCAGTGCTAGAGATCCAAGCGGGAGCTACAATGAGCAGTTCTTC. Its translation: CSARDPSGSYNEQFF.

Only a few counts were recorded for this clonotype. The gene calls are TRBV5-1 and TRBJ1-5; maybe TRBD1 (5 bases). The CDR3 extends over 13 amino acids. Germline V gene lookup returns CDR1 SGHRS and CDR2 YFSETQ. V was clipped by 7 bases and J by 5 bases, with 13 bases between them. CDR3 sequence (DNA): TGCGCCAGCCGGGACGGAGCAGATCAGCCCCAGCATTTT. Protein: CASRDGADQPQHF.

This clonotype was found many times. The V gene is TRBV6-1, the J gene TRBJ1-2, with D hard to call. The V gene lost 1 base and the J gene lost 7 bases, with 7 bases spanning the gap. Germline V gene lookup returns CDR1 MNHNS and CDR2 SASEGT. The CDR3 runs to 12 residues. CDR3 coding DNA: TGTGCCAGCAGTGAAGTAGTCGGTGGCTACACCTTC. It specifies CASSEVVGGYTF.

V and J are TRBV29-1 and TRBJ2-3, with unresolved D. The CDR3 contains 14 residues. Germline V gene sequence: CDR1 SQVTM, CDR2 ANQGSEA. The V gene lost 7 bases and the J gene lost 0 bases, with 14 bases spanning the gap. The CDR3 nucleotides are TGCAGCGCGGCCGAAACCCTTAGCACAGATACGCAGTATTTT. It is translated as CSAAETLSTDTQYF.

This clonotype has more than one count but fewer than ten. CDR3 amino acids: CASSFTSGGAFYEQYV. CDR3 bases: TGTGCCAGCAGCTTTACTAGCGGGGGGGCCTTCTACGAGCAGTACGTC. The V gene is TRBV5-6, the J gene TRBJ2-7; 13 bases align to TRBD2. V dropped 2 bases and J dropped 3; count of bases not matched to a gene: 5. The CDR3 consists of 16 residues. Germline V gene sequence: CDR1 SGHDT, CDR2 YYEEEE.

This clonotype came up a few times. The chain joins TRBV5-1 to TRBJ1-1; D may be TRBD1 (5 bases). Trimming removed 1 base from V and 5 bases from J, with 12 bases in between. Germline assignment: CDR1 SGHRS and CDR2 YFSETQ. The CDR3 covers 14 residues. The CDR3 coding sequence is TGCGCCAGCAGCTTGCCCGGGGCTTTAACTGAAGCTTTCTTT. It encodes CASSLPGALTEAFF.

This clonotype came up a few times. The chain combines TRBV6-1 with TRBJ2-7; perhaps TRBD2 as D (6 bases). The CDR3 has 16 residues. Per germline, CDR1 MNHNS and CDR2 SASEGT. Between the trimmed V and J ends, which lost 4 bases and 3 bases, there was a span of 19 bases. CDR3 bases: TGTGCCAGCAGTGGGGCGACGGGAGTAGGAGTCTACGAGCAGTACGTC. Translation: CASSGATGVGVYEQYV.

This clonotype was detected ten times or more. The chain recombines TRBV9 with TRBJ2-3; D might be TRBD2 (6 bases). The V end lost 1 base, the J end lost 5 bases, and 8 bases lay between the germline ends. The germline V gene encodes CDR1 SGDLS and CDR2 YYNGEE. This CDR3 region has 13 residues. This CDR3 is CASSVRGGDTQYF. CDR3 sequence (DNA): TGTGCCAGCAGCGTAAGGGGAGGAGATACGCAGTATTTT.

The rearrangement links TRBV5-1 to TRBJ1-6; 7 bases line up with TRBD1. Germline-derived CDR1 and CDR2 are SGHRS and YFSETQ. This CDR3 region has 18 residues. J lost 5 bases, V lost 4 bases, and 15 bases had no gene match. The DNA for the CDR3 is TGCGCCAGCAGCCTGGGAATACAGGGGCTTTTTGATAATTCACCCCTCCACTTT. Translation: CASSLGIQGLFDNSPLHF. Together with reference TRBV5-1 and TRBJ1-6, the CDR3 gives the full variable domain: KAGVTQTPRYLIKTRGQQVTLSCSPISGHRSVSWYQQTPGQGLQFLFEYFSETQRNKGNFPGRFSGRQFSNSRSEMNVSTLELGDSALYLCASSLGIQGLFDNSPLHFGNGTRLTVT.

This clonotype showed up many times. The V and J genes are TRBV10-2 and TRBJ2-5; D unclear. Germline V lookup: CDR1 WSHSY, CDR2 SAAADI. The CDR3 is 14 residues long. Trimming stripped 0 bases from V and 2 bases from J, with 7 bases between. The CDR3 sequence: CASSESNLQETQYF. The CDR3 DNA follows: TGCGCCAGCAGTGAGTCGAATCTGCAAGAGACCCAGTACTTC.

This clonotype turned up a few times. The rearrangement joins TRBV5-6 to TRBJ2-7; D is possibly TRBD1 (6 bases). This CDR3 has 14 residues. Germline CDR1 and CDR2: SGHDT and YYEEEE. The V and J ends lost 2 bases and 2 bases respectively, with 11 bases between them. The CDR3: CASSFRGSAYEQYV. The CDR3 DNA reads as TGTGCCAGCAGCTTCAGGGGATCCGCCTACGAGCAGTACGTC.

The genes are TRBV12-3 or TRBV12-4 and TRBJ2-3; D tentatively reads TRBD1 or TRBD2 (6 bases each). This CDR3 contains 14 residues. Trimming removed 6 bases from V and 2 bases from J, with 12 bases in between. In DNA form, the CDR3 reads TGTGCCAGCAGGAACAGGGAGGTCACAGATACGCAGTATTTT. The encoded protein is CASRNREVTDTQYF.

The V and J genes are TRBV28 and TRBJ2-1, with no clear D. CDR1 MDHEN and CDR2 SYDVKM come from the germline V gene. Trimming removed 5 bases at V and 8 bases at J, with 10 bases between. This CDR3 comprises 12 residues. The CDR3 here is CASSQARDEQFF. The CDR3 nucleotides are TGTGCCAGCAGTCAAGCTAGGGATGAGCAGTTCTTC.

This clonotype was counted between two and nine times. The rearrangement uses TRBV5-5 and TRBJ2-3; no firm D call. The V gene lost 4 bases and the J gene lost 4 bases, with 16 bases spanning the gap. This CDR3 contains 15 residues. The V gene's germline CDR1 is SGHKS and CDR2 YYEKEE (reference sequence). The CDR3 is CASSLTVGFADTQYF. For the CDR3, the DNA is TGTGCCAGCAGCCTGACGGTAGGGTTTGCAGATACGCAGTATTTT.

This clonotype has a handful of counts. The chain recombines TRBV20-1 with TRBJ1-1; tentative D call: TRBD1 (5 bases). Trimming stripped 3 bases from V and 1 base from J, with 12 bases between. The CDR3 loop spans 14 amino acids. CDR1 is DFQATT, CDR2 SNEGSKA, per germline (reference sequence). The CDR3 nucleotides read TGCAGTGCTAGGTCTCTGGGGACGAACACTGAAGCTTTCTTT. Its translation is CSARSLGTNTEAFF.

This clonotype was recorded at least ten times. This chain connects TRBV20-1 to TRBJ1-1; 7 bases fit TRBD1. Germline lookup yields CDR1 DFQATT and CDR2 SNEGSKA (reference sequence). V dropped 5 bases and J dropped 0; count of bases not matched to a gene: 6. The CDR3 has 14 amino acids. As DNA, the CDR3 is TGCAGTGCTCCCCGGGACAGCGTGAACACTGAAGCTTTCTTT. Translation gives CSAPRDSVNTEAFF.

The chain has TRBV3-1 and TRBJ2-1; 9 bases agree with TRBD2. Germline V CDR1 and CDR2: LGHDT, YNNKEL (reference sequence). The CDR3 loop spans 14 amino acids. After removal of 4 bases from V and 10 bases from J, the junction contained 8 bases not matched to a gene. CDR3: CASSLAGAKGEQFF. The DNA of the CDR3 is TGTGCCAGCAGCCTAGCGGGAGCAAAGGGGGAGCAGTTCTTC.

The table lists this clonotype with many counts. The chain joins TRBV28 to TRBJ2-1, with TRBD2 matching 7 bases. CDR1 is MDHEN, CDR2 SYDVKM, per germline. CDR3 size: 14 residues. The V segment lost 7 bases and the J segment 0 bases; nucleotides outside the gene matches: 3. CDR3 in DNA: TGTGCCAGCATGGCGGGGGACTCCTACAATGAGCAGTTCTTC. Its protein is CASMAGDSYNEQFF.

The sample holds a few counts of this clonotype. The CDR3 DNA sequence: TGTGCCAGCAGGGGACCGAACACTGAAGCTTTCTTT. Its translation: CASRGPNTEAFF. The V gene is TRBV27, the J gene TRBJ1-1, with a possible D match to TRBD1 (5 bases). Germline values: CDR1 MNHEY, CDR2 SMNVEV (reference sequence). CDR3 length equals 12 residues. Deletions cut 6 bases from V and 1 base from J, with 6 bases between.